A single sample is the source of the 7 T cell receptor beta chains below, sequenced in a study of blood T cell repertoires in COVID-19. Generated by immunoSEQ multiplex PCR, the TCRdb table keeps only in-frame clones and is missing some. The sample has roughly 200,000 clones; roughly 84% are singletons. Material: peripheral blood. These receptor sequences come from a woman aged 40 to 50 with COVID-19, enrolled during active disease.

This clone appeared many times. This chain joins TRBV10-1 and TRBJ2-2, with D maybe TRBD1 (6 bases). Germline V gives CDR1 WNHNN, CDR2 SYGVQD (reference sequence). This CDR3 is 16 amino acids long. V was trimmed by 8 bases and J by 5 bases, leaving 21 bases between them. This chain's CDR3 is CASGSGALSRTGELFF. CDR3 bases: TGCGCCAGCGGCTCAGGGGCCCTCAGCAGGACCGGGGAGCTGTTTTTT.

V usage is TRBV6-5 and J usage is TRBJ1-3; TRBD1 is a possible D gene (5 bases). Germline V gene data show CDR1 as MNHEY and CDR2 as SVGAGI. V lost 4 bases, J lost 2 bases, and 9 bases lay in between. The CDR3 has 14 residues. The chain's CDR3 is CASSWGLAGNTIYF. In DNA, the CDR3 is TGTGCCAGCAGTTGGGGCCTAGCTGGAAACACCATATATTTT.

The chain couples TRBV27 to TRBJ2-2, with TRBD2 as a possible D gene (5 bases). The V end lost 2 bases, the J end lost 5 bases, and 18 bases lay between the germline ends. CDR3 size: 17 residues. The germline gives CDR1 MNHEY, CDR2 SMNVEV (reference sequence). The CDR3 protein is CASSLKPPGGGTGELFF. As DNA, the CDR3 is TGTGCCAGCAGTTTAAAACCCCCTGGAGGCGGGACCGGGGAGCTGTTTTTT.

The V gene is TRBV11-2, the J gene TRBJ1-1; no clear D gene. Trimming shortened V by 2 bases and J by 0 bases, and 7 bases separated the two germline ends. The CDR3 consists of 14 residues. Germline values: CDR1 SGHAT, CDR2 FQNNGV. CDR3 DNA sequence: TGTGCCAGCAGCTTACAGGCAATGAACACTGAAGCTTTCTTT. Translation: CASSLQAMNTEAFF.

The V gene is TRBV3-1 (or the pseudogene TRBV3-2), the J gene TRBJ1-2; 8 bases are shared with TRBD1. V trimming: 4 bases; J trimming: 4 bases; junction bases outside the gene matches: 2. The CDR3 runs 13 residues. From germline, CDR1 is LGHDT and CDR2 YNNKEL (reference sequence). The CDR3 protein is CASSRDRSYGYTF. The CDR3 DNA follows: TGTGCCAGCAGCCGGGACAGGAGCTATGGCTACACCTTC.

The chain's CDR3 is CASRTTGGRNQPQHF. As DNA, the CDR3 is TGTGCCAGCAGAACGACAGGGGGCAGGAATCAGCCCCAGCATTTT. The chain combines TRBV27 with TRBJ1-5; TRBD1 matches 10 bases. The germline CDR1 and CDR2 sequences are MNHEY and SMNVEV (reference sequence). The CDR3 runs to 15 residues. V was pared by 6 bases and J by 4 bases, with 6 bases of the junction left unmatched.

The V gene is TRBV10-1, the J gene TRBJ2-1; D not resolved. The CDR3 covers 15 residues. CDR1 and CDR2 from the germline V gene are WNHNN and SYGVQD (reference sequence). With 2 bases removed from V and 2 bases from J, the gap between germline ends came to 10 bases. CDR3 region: CASSEEATAYNEQFF. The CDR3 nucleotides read TGCGCCAGCAGTGAGGAGGCTACCGCCTACAATGAGCAGTTCTTC.